This passage covers 4 T cell receptor beta chains from one sample sequenced in a study of OX40 agonist ivuxolimab in advanced cancers. TCRdb keeps only in-frame clones here, not all; method: immunoSEQ multiplex PCR. The repertoire holds 98,000 or so clones, with around 83% as singletons. This specimen was CD4+ or CD8+ T cells sorted from blood, taken in a trial of the OX40 agonist ivuxolimab. Receptor source: an adult with an advanced solid tumor such as melanoma, head and neck, liver or kidney cancer.

The table lists this clone with a few counts. The V and J genes are TRBV11-1 and TRBJ2-7; no clear D. This CDR3 contains 12 residues. Germline loops: CDR1 SGHAT, CDR2 FQDESV (reference sequence). Trimming left V 5 bases short and J 5 bases short, with 10 bases between. CDR3 in amino acids: CASSRMGNEQYF. The CDR3 DNA is TGTGCCAGCAGCAGGATGGGAAACGAGCAGTACTTC.

The V call is TRBV7-9, the J call TRBJ2-3; 10 bases are a match to TRBD2. CDR3 length: 15 residues. Germline V gene data show CDR1 as SEHNR and CDR2 as FQNEAQ (reference sequence). With 7 bases clipped from V and 7 bases from J, the junction kept 11 bases outside the gene matches. The CDR3 loop reads CASTTPAGGPNTQYF. CDR3 DNA sequence: TGTGCCAGCACCACCCCAGCGGGGGGGCCCAATACGCAGTATTTT.

The V and J genes are TRBV7-9 and TRBJ2-7; no clear D gene. Germline CDR1 SEHNR, CDR2 FQNEAQ (reference sequence). The CDR3 is 12 amino acids. V lost 2 bases, J lost 6 bases, and 8 bases lay in between. CDR3 coding DNA: TGTGCCAGCAGCTTAAATCTGGCCGAGCAGTACTTC. This encodes CASSLNLAEQYF.

The chain is built from TRBV6-1 and TRBJ1-5, with TRBD1 matching over 7 bases. The V gene's germline CDR1 is MNHNS and CDR2 SASEGT. V was pared by 7 bases and J by 15 bases, with 15 bases of the junction left unmatched. The CDR3 loop spans 13 amino acids. CDR3 region: CASKGEGGQRVHF. For the CDR3, the DNA is TGTGCCAGCAAAGGGGAGGGGGGACAGCGTGTGCATTTT.